This T cell receptor beta chain was documented in a study of OX40 agonist ivuxolimab in advanced cancers. Looking at the study overall: Ivuxolimab was a fully human IgG2 agonistic monoclonal antibody targeting the costimulatory receptor OX40 (CD134). Intravenous ivuxolimab was administered to patients every 2 weeks at six dose levels: 0.01, 0.1, 0.3, 1.5, 3 and 10 mg/kg. The paper covers the monotherapy dose-escalation part of the phase I ivuxolimab trial, which included N ≈ 57 patients. In the dose-escalation cohort, around 80% of patients were male, and the mean age was roughly 60 years with a range of about 20 to 90. The purpose of peripheral TCRbeta sequencing was to test whether ivuxolimab changed TCR sequence diversity and led to clonal T-cell expansion. Among the approximately 50 dose-escalation patients, around 20 had hepatocellular carcinoma, 15 melanoma, 9 renal cell carcinoma and 9 head and neck cancer. Prior anti-PD-1, anti-PD-L1 or anti-CTLA-4 therapy was permitted, and approximately 41% of dose-escalation patients had received checkpoint inhibitors. Three dose-escalation patients achieved partial responses, one with hepatocellular carcinoma and two with cutaneous melanoma.

The germline ends are 7 bases apart after V is trimmed by 5 bases and J by 2 bases. The CDR3 covers 14 residues, taking in both the cysteine and the phenylalanine. Solely the CDR3 DNA is kept, with 42 bases framed from the first base. From a lookup of the germline V gene, CDR1 and CDR2 are MNHEY and SVGAGI. Genomic DNA was isolated from the sorted cells so that the TCRbeta CDR3 region could be sequenced. The immunoSEQ Assay was used for sequencing of TCRbeta CDR3 regions. Entries here come from immuneACCESS through TCRdb and include only in-frame sequences with V and J called. Some clones fail to appear in such tables; in the studies checked, an unresolved V gene covers under half of the shortfall, and the cause of the remainder is unknown. The sample has under 20,000 clones on record, approximately 83% of them singletons. The ten biggest clones cover about 50% of the sample. Overall study outcomes, separate from this receptor: Which antigens the clonally expanded peripheral T cells were specific for was not determined. At doses of 0.1 to 3.0 mg/kg, clonal expansion of both CD4+ and CD8+ blood T cells was observed from baseline to week 6. On average, CD8+ T cells showed more expanded clones than CD4+ T cells after ivuxolimab. In the 0.1-3.0 mg/kg groups, partial responders were among the patients with the lowest normalized peripheral clonal expansion, particularly in CD8+ T cells. Low levels of normalized T-cell clonal expansion were also seen in some nonresponding patients.

Patients with autoimmune disease history or receiving systemic immunosuppression were excluded from the trial. Peripheral blood for TCR sequencing was collected from all dose cohorts at baseline, on cycle 4 day 1, and on cycle 7 day 1. Samples were obtained from an open-label, multicenter, first-in-human phase I dose-escalation trial of ivuxolimab. The trial enrolled adults with locally advanced or metastatic head and neck squamous cell, hepatocellular, melanoma or renal cell carcinoma. CD4+ and CD8+ T cells were sorted separately from peripheral blood before TCR sequencing. For this clone: Its antigen is not yet known. Base quality data are lacking; no much larger clone is found one base away.

The input for sequencing was CD4+ or CD8+ T cells sorted from blood, taken in a trial of the OX40 agonist ivuxolimab. This chain is built from TRBV6-5 and TRBJ2-6; no D segment can be confidently identified. This TCR was recovered from an adult with an advanced solid tumor such as melanoma, head and neck, liver or kidney cancer. The CDR3 sequence is CASSPLAGANVLTF. The DNA is TGTGCCAGCAGTCCACTCGCTGGGGCCAACGTCCTGACTTTC.